The 10 T cell receptor beta chains given below trace back to one sample, sequenced in a study of tumor-infiltrating lymphocytes in primary liver carcinoma (dated by TCRdb to about 2017). The instrument was an Illumina HiSeq 2500. Using a constant-region primer and ProtoScript II reverse transcriptase, TCRbeta-specific cDNA was reverse-transcribed from 500 ng total RNA. TCRbeta libraries were built with three nested multiplex PCR rounds, a slightly modified ARM-PCR procedure. Multiplex TRBV1-TRBV30 forward primers and a Cbeta reverse primer were used in the first two PCR rounds, each of which was run for approximately 9 cycles. TCRdb's own reprocessing of the public reads used fastp at Q25 and MiXCR and kept productive beta chains. Every CDR3 protein is listed once, alongside the most common genes and DNA of its rows. Counted in this sample were 250,000 to 400,000 distinct CDR3 sequences; less than 75% of them appeared once. The biggest ten clones account for approximately 9% of the sample.

Blood RNA was extracted from unsorted whole blood with TRIzol reagent; germline DNA came from the DNeasy Blood & Tissue kit. The sequenced sample consisted of peripheral blood. These receptors originate from a man aged 40-49 years with primary liver carcinoma and hepatitis B virus infection.

In DNA form, the CDR3 reads TGTGCCAGCAATTTGGGGACAGGGGGGCAGCCCCAGCATTTT. Encoded protein: CASNLGTGGQPQHF. This chain joins TRBV28 and TRBJ1-5; 11 positions agree with TRBD1. With V trimmed by 7 bases and J by 7 bases, 6 bases remained unmatched. The CDR3 runs to 14 residues. The V gene's germline CDR1 is MDHEN and CDR2 SYDVKM. The full variable domain, rest sourced from reference TRBV28 and TRBJ1-5, is DVKVTQSSRYLVKRTGEKVFLECVQDMDHENMFWYRQDPGLGLRLIYFSYDVKMKEKGDIPEGYSVSREKKERFSLILESASTNQTSMYLCASNLGTGGQPQHFGDGTRLSIL.

For this clonotype: At one boundary the junction diverges from the germline segment, which might be a read error. This rearrangement joins TRBV11-2 to TRBJ2-1; tentatively, D is TRBD2 (7 bases). Germline lookup yields CDR1 SGHAT and CDR2 FQNNGV. The CDR3 covers 16 residues. This CDR3 is CANSLIGGGPGNEQFF. The DNA for the CDR3 is TGTGCCAACAGCCTCATAGGGGGAGGGCCGGGAAATGAGCAGTTCTTC.

Note on this clonotype: The CDR3 does not end in the conserved phenylalanine or tryptophan, so this is likely a read error. J is TRBJ2-5 and V is TRBV11-2, with 9 bases matching TRBD2. The CDR3 covers 14 residues. Germline V gene data show CDR1 as SGHAT and CDR2 as FQNNGV. The CDR3 DNA sequence: TGTGCCAGCAACTTAGCGGGAGCATCGGAGACCCAGTACTCC. Translated: CASNLAGASETQYS.

Comment on this clonotype: This may be a read error, as it is one base from a much larger clone. The chain links TRBV5-4 to TRBJ2-3, with D possibly called TRBD1 or TRBD2 (5 bases each). With 4 bases removed from V and 2 bases from J, the gap between germline ends came to 14 bases. The CDR3 contains 15 residues. Germline CDR1 is SGHNT and CDR2 is YYREEE (reference sequence). The CDR3 sequence is CASSATRGNTDTQYF. Here the CDR3 DNA reads TGTGCCAGCAGCGCCACTAGGGGCAACACAGATACGCAGTATTTT.

Points on this clonotype: Relative to the germline gene, one junction end is altered; a read error may explain this. The V call is TRBV6-6, the J call TRBJ2-7; D not certain. CDR3 length equals 12 residues. In germline, CDR1 is MNHNY, CDR2 SVGAGI (reference sequence). CDR3 loop: CARSAGNYEQYF. CDR3 in DNA: TGTGCCCGCAGTGCAGGTAACTACGAGCAGTACTTC.

The chain carries TRBV5-4 and TRBJ1-1, with TRBD1 identical over 11 bases. The CDR3 covers 15 residues. With 5 bases clipped from V and 5 bases from J, the junction kept 8 bases outside the gene matches. The germline CDR1 and CDR2 sequences are SGHNT and YYREEE (reference sequence). Here the CDR3 reads CASSLSGTGGTEAFF. CDR3 nucleotides: TGTGCCAGCAGTCTTTCCGGGACAGGGGGGACTGAAGCTTTCTTT.

Note on this clonotype: A much larger clone sits a single nucleotide away, making a read error possible. The CDR3 DNA reads as TGCGCCAGCAGCCAAGGTTTCGGCAGGGACTATGGCTACACCTTC. Translating it yields CASSQGFGRDYGYTF. The chain links TRBV4-3 to TRBJ1-2; weak D call: TRBD1 (5 bases). Trimming removed 1 base from V and 3 bases from J, with 12 bases in between. The germline gives CDR1 LGHNA, CDR2 YSLEER. The CDR3 extends over 15 amino acids.

The chain links TRBV7-8 to TRBJ1-2; D is possibly TRBD1 (5 bases). CDR3 length: 12 amino acids. Germline CDR1 is SGHVS and CDR2 is FQNEAQ. Trimming took 1 base from V and 12 from J, leaving 12 bases between them. The chain's CDR3 is CASSLDPGTHTF. In nucleotides, the CDR3 is TGTGCCAGCAGCTTAGATCCCGGGACTCACACCTTC.

In this sample, this clonotype turned up a few times. J is TRBJ2-7 and V is TRBV12-2; the table names TRBD1, a call not compared with the DNA. TRBV12-2 is annotated as a pseudogene. This CDR3 is built from 17 residues. The CDR3 is CASRTGTARGNSYEQYF. The CDR3 nucleotides are TGTGCAAGTCGCACCGGGACAGCCCGAGGGAACTCCTACGAGCAGTACTTC.

The gene calls are TRBV5-4 and TRBJ1-2, with D possibly being TRBD1 (5 bases). The CDR3 extends over 13 amino acids. From germline, CDR1 is SGHNT and CDR2 YYREEE (reference sequence). V lost 4 bases to trimming and J lost 8 bases, with 15 bases between them. The CDR3 DNA sequence: TGTGCCAGCAGCGTTGGGGCTCGGGGCGGCTACACCTTC. It specifies CASSVGARGGYTF. Using reference TRBV5-4 and TRBJ1-2 for the parts outside the CDR3, the full variable domain is ETGVTQSPTHLIKTRGQQVTLRCSSQSGHNTVSWYQQALGQGPQFIFQYYREEENGRGNFPPRFSGLQFPNYSSELNVNALELDDSALYLCASSVGARGGYTFGSGTRLTVV.